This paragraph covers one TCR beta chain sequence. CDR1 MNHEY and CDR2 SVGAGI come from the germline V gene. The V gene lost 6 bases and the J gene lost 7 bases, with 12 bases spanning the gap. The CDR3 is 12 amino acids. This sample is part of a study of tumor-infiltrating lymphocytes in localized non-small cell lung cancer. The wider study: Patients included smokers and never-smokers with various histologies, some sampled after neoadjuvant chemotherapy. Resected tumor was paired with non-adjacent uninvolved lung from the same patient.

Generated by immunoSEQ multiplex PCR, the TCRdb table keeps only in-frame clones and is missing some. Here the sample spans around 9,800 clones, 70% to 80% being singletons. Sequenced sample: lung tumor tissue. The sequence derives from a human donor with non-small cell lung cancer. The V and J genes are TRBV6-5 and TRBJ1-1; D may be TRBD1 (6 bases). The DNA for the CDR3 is TGTGCCAGCAGAATGTTGGACAGTGAAGCTTTCTTT. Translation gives CASRMLDSEAFF.